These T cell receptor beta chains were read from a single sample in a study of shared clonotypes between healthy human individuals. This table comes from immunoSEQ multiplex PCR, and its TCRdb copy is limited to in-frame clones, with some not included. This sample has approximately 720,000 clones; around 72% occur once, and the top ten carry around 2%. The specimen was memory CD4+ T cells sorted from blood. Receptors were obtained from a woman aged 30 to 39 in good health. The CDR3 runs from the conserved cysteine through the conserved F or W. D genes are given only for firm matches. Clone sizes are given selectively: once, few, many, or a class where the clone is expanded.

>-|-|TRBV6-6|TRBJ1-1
TGTGCCAGCAAGCTGACAGGGAACACTGAAGCTTTCTTT
CASKLTGNTEAFF
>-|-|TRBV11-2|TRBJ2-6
TGTGCCAGCAGCTTAGATGCCTATAGCTCTGGGGCCAACGTCCTGACTTTC
CASSLDAYSSGANVLTF
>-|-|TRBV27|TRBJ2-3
TGTGCCAGCAGTCGGCTAGCAATCGATACGCAGTATTTT
CASSRLAIDTQYF
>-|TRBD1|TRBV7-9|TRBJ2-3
TGTGCCACAAACCCGGGACAGGGGCTGGGTACAGATACGCAGTATTTT
CATNPGQGLGTDTQYF
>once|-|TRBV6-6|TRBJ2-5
TGTGCCAGCAGTTTATCGTCGGAGACCCAGTACTTC
CASSLSSETQYF
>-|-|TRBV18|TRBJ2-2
TGTGCCAGCTCACCCATAACCGGGGAGCTGTTTTTT
CASSPITGELFF
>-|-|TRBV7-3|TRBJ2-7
TGTGCCAGCAGGACGACCGGGACGACGCCTTCCTACGAGCAGTACTTC
CASRTTGTTPSYEQYF
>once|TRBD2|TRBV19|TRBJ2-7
TGTGCCAGTAGTATAGTGGCTAGCGGACCCTATCAGCAGTACTTC
CASSIVASGPYQQYF
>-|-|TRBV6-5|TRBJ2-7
TGTGCCAGCAGTTACTCCCCCGTGAGAGAGCAGTACTTC
CASSYSPVREQYF
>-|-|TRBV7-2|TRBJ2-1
TGTGCCAGCAGATTACTAGAAGATGAGCAGTTCTTC
CASRLLEDEQFF
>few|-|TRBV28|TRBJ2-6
TGTGCCAGCAGAGACACCTCTGGGGCCAACGTCCTGACTTTC
CASRDTSGANVLTF
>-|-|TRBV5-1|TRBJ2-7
TGCGCCAGCAGCCGCGGGACCTCCTCCTACGAGCAGTACTTC
CASSRGTSSYEQYF
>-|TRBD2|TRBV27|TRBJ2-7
TGTGCCAGCACCCTTCTAATGGGGGGGGTTCGCGAGCAGTACTTC
CASTLLMGGVREQYF
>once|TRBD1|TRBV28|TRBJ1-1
TGTGCCAGCAGCGGGACAGGGACGGTGAGGGCTGAAGCTTTCTTT
CASSGTGTVRAEAFF
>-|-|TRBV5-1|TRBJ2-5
TGCGCCAGCAGCCCAACGGACCCGGAGACCCAGTACTTC
CASSPTDPETQYF
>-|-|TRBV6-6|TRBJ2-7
TGTGCCAGCAGTAGATCCTACGAGCAGTACTTC
CASSRSYEQYF
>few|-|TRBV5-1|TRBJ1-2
TGCGCCAGCAGCTTGCTTGAGGTTAACTATGGCTACACCTTC
CASSLLEVNYGYTF
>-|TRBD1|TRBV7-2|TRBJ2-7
TGTGCCAGCAGCCGGGGACAGGGCGGTCACGAGCAGTACTTC
CASSRGQGGHEQYF
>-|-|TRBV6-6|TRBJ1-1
TGTGCCAGCTCGAGCGCAATGAACACTGAAGCTTTCTTT
CASSSAMNTEAFF
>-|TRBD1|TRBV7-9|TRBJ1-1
TGTGCCAGCAGCTTGAGGGGACAGGGGGATCCTGGCACTGAAGCTTTCTTT
CASSLRGQGDPGTEAFF
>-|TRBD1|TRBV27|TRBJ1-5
TGTGCCAGCAGCCGGTTGGGACAGGGGTTTCAGCCCCAGCATTTT
CASSRLGQGFQPQHF
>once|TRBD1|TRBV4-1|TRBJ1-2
TGCGCCAGCAGCCCGGGACAGGGGACGGATGTATATGGCTACACCTTC
CASSPGQGTDVYGYTF
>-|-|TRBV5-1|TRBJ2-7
TGCGCCAGCACCTATGCCTCGGGAAATACCTACGAGCAGTACTTC
CASTYASGNTYEQYF
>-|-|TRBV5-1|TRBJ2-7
TGCGCCAGCAGCTTTACGGGGGCATCGGGCGAGCAGTACTTC
CASSFTGASGEQYF
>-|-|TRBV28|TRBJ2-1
TGTGCCAGCAGTTTCCAGGCCTCCTACAATGAGCAGTTCTTC
CASSFQASYNEQFF
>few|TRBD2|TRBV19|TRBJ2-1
TGTGCCAGTAGTATAGTGAGACTAGCGGGAGCAGGTGAGCAGTTCTTC
CASSIVRLAGAGEQFF
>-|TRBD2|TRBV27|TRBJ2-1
TGTGCCAGCAGTCGGGGTCGACTAGCAGGCTACAATGAGCAGTTCTTC
CASSRGRLAGYNEQFF
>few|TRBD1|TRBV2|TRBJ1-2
TGTGCCAGCACCTGGACAGGCCGTGGCTACACCTTC
CASTWTGRGYTF